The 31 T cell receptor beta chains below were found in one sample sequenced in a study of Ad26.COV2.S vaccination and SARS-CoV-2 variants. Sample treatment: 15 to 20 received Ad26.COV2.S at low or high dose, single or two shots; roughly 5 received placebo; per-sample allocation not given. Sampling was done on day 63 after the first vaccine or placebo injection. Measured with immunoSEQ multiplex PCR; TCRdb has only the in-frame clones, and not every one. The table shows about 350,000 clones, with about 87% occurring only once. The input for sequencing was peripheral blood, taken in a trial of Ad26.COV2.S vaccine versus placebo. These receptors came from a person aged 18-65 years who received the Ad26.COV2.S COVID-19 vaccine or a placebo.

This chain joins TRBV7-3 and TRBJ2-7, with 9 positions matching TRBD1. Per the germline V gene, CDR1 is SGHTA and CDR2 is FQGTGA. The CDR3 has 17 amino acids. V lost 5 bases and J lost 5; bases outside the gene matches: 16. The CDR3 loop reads CASSPRTTTGGNNEQYF. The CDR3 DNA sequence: TGTGCCAGCAGCCCGCGCACGACGACAGGGGGGAACAACGAGCAGTACTTC.

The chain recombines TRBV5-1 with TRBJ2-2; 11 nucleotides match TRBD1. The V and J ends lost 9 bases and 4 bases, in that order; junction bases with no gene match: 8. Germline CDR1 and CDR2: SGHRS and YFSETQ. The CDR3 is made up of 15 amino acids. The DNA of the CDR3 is TGCGCCACCAAAACCGGGACAGGGGGCACCGGGGAGCTGTTTTTT. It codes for CATKTGTGGTGELFF.

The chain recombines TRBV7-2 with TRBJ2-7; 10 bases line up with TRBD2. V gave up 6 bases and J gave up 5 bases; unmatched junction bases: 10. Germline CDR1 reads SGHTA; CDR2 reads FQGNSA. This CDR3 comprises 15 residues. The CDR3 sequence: CASRLRSGGGHEQYF. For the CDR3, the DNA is TGTGCCAGCAGATTACGGAGCGGGGGGGGCCACGAGCAGTACTTC.

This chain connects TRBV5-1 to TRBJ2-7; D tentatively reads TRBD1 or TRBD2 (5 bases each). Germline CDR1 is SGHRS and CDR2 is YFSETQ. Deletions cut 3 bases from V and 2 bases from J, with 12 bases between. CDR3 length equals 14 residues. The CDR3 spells CASSSWDGTYEQYF. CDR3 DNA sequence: TGCGCCAGCAGCTCATGGGACGGAACCTACGAGCAGTACTTC.

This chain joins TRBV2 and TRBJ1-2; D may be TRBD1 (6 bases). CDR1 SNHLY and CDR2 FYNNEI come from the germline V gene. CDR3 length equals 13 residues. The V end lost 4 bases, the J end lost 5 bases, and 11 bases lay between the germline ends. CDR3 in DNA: TGTGCCAGCAGTGTTAAGGGGGGATATGGCTACACCTTC. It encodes CASSVKGGYGYTF.

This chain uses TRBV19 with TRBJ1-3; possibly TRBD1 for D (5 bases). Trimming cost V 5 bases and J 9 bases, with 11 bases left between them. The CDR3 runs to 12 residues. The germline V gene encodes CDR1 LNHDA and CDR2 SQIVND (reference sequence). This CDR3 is CASSLQGGTIYF. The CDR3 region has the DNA TGTGCCAGTAGTCTTCAGGGAGGCACCATATATTTT.

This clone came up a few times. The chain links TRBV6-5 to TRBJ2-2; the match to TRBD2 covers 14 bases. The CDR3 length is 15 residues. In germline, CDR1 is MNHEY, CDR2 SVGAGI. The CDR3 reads CTSGTSGGITGELFF. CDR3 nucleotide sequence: TGTACCTCAGGGACTAGCGGGGGTATAACCGGGGAGCTGTTTTTT.

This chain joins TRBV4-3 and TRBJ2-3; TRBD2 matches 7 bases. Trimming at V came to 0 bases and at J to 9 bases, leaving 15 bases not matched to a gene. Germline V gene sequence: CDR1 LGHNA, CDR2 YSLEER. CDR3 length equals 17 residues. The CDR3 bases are TGCGCCAGCAGCCAAGAAACGAGGACTAGAGGCTGGGACACGCAGTATTTT. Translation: CASSQETRTRGWDTQYF.

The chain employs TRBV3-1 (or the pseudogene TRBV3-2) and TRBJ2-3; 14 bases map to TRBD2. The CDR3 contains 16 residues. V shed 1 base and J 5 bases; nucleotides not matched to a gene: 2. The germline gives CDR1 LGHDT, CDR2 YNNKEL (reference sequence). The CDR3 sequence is CASSQAGTSGRDTQYF. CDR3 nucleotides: TGTGCCAGCAGCCAAGCCGGGACTAGCGGGAGAGATACGCAGTATTTT.

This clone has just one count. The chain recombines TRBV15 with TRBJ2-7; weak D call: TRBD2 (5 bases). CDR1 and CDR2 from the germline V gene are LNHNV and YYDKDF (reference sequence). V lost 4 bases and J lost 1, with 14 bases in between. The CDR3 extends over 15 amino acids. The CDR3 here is CATSINREPSYEQYF. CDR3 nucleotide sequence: TGTGCCACCAGCATCAACCGGGAACCTTCCTACGAGCAGTACTTC.

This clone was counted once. The CDR3 loop reads CASGFVWAYEAFF. The CDR3, as DNA: TGTGCTAGTGGTTTCGTATGGGCTTATGAAGCTTTCTTT. This chain joins TRBV12-5 and TRBJ1-1, with D uncertain. Trimming shortened V by 3 bases and J by 7 bases, and 12 bases separated the two germline ends. The CDR3 loop spans 13 amino acids. The germline CDR1 and CDR2 sequences are LGHNT and FRNRAP.

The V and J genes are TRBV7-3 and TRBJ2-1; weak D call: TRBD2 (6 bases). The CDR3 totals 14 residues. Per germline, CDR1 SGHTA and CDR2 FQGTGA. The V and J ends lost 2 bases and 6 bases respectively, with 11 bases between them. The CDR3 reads CASSLGGRANEQFF. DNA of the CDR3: TGTGCCAGCAGCTTAGGAGGGCGGGCCAATGAGCAGTTCTTC.

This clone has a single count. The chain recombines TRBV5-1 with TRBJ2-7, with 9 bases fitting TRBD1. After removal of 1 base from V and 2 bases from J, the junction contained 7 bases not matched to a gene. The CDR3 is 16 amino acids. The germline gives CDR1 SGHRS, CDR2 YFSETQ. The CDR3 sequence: CASSLIPDRGTYEQYF. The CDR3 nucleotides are TGCGCCAGCAGCTTGATCCCGGACAGGGGCACCTACGAGCAGTACTTC. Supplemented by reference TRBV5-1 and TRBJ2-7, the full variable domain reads KAGVTQTPRYLIKTRGQQVTLSCSPISGHRSVSWYQQTPGQGLQFLFEYFSETQRNKGNFPGRFSGRQFSNSRSEMNVSTLELGDSALYLCASSLIPDRGTYEQYFGPGTRLTVT.

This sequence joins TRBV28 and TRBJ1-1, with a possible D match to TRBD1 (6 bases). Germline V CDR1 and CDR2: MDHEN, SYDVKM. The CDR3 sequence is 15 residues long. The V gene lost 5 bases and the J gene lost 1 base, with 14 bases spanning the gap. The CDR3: CASSPSTTGNTEAFF. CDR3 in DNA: TGTGCCAGCAGTCCCTCCACGACAGGGAACACTGAAGCTTTCTTT. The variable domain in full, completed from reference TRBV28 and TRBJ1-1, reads DVKVTQSSRYLVKRTGEKVFLECVQDMDHENMFWYRQDPGLGLRLIYFSYDVKMKEKGDIPEGYSVSREKKERFSLILESASTNQTSMYLCASSPSTTGNTEAFFGQGTRLTVV.

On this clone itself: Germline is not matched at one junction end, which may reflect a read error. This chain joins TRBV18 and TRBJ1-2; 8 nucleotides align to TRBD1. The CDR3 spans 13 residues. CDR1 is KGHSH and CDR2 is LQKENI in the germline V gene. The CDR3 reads CASSSDRGRKESF. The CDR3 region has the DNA TGTGCCAGCTCATCCGACAGGGGCCGCAAAGAGTCCTTC.

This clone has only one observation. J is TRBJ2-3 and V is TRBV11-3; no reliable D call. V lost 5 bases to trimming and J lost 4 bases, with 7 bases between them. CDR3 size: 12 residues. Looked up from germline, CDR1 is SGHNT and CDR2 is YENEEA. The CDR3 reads CASSRAPDTQYF. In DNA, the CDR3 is TGTGCCAGCAGCAGGGCGCCAGATACGCAGTATTTT.

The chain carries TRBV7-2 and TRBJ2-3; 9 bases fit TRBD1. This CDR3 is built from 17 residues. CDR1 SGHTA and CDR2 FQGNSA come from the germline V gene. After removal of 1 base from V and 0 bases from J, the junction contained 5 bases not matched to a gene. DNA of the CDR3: TGTGCCAGCAGCTTAGGGACAGGGGTCGGTAGCACAGATACGCAGTATTTT. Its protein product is CASSLGTGVGSTDTQYF.

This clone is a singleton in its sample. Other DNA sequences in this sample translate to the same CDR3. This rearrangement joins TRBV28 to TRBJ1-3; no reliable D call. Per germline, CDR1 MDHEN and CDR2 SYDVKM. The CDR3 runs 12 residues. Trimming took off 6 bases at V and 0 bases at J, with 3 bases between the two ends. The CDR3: CASRSSGNTIYF. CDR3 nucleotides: TGTGCCAGCAGGAGCTCTGGAAACACCATATATTTT.

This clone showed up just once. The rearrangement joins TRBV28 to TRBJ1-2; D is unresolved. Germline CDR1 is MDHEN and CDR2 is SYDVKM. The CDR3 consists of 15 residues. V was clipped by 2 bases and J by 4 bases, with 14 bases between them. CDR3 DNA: TGTGCCAGCAGTTTAAGGGCGGAGATGGGCTATGGCTACACCTTC. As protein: CASSLRAEMGYGYTF.

In nucleotides, the CDR3 is TGTGCCAGCAGCCCGGGACTAGCGGGGGCCAAGGGAGAGACCCAGTACTTC. Translation gives CASSPGLAGAKGETQYF. The V gene is TRBV14, the J gene TRBJ2-5; 14 bases map to TRBD2. This CDR3 spans 17 amino acids. J was trimmed by 4 bases and V by 4 bases; bases with no gene match: 8. Per germline, CDR1 SGHDN and CDR2 FVKESK.

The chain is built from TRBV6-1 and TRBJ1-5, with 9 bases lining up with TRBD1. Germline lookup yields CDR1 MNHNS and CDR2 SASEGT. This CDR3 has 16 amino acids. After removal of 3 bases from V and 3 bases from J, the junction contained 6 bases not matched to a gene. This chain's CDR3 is CASSEGQGLFNQPQHF. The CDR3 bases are TGTGCCAGCAGTGAGGGACAGGGCCTCTTCAATCAGCCCCAGCATTTT.

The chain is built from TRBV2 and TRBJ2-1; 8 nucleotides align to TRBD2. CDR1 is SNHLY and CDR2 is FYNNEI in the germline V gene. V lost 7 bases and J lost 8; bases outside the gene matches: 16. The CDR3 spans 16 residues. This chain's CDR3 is CASMSLAGTKSYEQFF. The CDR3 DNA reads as TGTGCCAGCATGAGCCTAGCGGGCACCAAGAGTTATGAGCAGTTCTTC.

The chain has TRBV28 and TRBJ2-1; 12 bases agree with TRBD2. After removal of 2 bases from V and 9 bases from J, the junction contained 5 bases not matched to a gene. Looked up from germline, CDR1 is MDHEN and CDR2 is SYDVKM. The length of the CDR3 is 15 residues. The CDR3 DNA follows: TGTGCCAGCAGTTTAGAGACTAGCGGGAGCCCTGAGCAGTTCTTC. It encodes CASSLETSGSPEQFF.

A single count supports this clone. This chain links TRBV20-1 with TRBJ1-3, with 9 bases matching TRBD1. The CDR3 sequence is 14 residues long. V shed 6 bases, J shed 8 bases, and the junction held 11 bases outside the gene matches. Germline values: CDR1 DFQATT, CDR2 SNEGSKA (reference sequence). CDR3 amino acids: CSASSPTGGDTIYF. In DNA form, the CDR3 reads TGCAGTGCCAGTTCCCCGACAGGGGGGGACACCATATATTTT.

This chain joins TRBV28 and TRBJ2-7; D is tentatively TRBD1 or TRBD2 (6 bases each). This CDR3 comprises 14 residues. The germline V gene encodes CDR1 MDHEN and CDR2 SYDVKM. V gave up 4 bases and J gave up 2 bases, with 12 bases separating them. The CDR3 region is CASSSRGQTYEQYF. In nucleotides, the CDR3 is TGTGCCAGCAGTTCCCGGGGGCAGACCTACGAGCAGTACTTC.

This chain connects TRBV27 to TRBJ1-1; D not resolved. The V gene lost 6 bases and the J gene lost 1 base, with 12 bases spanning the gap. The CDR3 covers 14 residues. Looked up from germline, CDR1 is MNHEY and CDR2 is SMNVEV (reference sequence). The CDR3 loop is CASRAALSNTEAFF. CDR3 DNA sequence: TGTGCCAGCAGGGCCGCTTTGTCGAACACTGAAGCTTTCTTT.

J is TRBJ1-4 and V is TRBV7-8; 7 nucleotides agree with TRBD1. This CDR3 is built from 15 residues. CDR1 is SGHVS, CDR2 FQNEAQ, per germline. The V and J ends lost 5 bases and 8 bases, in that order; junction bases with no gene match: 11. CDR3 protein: CASSPGDSRTEKLFF. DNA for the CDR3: TGTGCCAGCAGCCCTGGGGACAGTCGAACAGAAAAACTGTTTTTT.

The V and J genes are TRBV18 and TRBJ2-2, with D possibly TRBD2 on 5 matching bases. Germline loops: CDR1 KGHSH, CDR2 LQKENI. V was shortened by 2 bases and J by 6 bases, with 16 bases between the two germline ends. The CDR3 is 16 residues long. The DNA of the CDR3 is TGTGCCAGCTCACCATCCACAGCGGCCAACGCCGGGGAGCTGTTTTTT. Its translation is CASSPSTAANAGELFF.

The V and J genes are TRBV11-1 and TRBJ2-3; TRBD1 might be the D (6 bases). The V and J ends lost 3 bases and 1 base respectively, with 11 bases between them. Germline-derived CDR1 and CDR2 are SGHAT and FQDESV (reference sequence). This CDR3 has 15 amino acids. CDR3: CASSFMRQGTDTQYF. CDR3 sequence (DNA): TGTGCCAGCAGCTTTATGAGACAGGGCACAGATACGCAGTATTTT.

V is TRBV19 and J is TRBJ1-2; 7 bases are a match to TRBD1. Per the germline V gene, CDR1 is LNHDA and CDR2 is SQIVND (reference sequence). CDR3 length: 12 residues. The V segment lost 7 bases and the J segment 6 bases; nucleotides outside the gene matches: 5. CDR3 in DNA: TGTGCCAGTAAGGACAGGTCTAATGGCTACACCTTC. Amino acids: CASKDRSNGYTF.

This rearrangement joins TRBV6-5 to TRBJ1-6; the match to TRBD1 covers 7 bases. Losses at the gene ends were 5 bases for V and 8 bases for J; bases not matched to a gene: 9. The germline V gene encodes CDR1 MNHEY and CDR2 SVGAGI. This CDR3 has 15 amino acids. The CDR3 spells CASSPNRGWDSPLHF. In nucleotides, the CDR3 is TGTGCCAGCAGTCCCAACAGGGGATGGGATTCACCCCTCCACTTT.